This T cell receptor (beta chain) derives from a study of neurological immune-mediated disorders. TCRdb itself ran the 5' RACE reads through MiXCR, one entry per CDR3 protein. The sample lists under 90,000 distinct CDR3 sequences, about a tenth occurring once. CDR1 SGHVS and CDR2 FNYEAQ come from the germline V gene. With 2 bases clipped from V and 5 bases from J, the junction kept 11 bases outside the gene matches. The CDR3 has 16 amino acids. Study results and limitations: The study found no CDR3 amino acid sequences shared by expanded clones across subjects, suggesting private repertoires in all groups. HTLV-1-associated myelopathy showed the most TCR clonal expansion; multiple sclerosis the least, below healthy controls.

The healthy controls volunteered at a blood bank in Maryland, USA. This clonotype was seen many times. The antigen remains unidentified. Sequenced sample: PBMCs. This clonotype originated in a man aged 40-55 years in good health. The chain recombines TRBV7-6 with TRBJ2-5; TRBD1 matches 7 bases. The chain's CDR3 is CASSLIGRQGWETQYF. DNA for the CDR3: TGTGCCAGCAGCTTAATTGGAAGACAGGGCTGGGAGACCCAGTACTTC.